The clone carrying this TCR beta chain was seen many times. Time point indicated: newly diagnosed GD, antithyroid drugs for less than 3 months. Generation of the TCR library employed RNA extracted from PBMCs. In building TCR beta libraries, iRepertoire HTBI primers were used together with Arm-PCR of CDR3 regions. TCRdb reprocessed the multiplex PCR reads via MiXCR and lists one record per CDR3 protein. The table lists about 520,000 distinct CDR3 sequences, approximately 12% of them singletons. Trimming removed 4 bases at V and 4 bases at J, with 10 bases between. The CDR3 has 13 amino acids. The germline CDR1 and CDR2 sequences are ENHRY and SYGVKD. This sample was taken from a study of regulatory T cells in long-lasting Graves disease. These data were likewise used in another study, on T cells in Graves' hyperthyroidism and ophthalmopathy.

The receptor's source is a woman aged 30 to 39 with Graves disease. The sequenced sample was peripheral blood mononuclear cells (PBMCs), obtained at new diagnosis, from a patient treated with antithyroid drugs. J is TRBJ1-1 and V is TRBV10-3; no clear D gene. This chain's CDR3 is CAISGPSRTEAFF. Here the CDR3 DNA reads TGTGCCATCAGTGGCCCTTCGCGCACTGAAGCTTTCTTT.